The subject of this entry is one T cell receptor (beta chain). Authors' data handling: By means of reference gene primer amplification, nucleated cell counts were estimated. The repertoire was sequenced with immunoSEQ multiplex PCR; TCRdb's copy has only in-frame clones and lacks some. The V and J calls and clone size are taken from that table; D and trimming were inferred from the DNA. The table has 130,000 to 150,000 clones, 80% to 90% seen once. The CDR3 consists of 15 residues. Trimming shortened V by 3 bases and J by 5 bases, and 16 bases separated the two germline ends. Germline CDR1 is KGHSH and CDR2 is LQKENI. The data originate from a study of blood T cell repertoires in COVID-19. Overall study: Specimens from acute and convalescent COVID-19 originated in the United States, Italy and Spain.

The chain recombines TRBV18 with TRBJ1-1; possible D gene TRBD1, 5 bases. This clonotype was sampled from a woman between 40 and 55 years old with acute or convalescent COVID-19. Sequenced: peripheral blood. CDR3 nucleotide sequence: TGTGCCAGCTCACCCTGGACCCCTTCAGGGACTGAAGCTTTCTTT. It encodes CASSPWTPSGTEAFF.